Below are 16 T cell receptor beta chains sequenced from a single sample in a study of cytomegalovirus exposure and HLA in healthy donors. The PCR was carried out with 60 Vbeta primers and 13 Jbeta primers. Generated by immunoSEQ multiplex PCR, the TCRdb table keeps only in-frame clones and is missing some. Of 93,000 or so clones listed, roughly 80% were seen once; the top ten hold roughly 4%. Sequenced material: PBMCs. The origin of the receptors is a man aged 50-60 years in good health and CMV-seropositive.

The genes are TRBV19 and TRBJ2-7, with a tentative D call TRBD2 (5 bases). CDR1 is LNHDA, CDR2 SQIVND, per germline (reference sequence). CDR3 length: 21 amino acids. The CDR3 region is CGIGPPRLVYSTWESLGEQYF. For the CDR3, the DNA is TGTGGGATTGGCCCACCAAGGCTTGTCTATTCCACGTGGGAGTCGTTGGGCGAGCAGTACTTC.

This clone has a handful of counts. This chain connects TRBV10-3 to TRBJ2-7; 14 bases agree with TRBD2. The germline V gene has CDR1 ENHRY and CDR2 SYGVKD. The length of the CDR3 is 15 residues. Trimming removed 10 bases from V and 3 bases from J; junction bases left unmatched: 8. The CDR3 sequence is CATKGLAGVGYEQYF. The CDR3, as DNA: TGTGCCACCAAGGGACTAGCGGGAGTTGGCTACGAGCAGTACTTC.

This chain joins TRBV30 and TRBJ2-2; D not resolved. The V and J ends lost 0 bases and 1 base respectively, with 6 bases between them. Per germline, CDR1 GTSNPN and CDR2 SVGIG (reference sequence). The CDR3 is 14 amino acids. The CDR3 region is CAWSVLLNTGELFF. In DNA, the CDR3 is TGTGCCTGGAGTGTACTTCTGAACACCGGGGAGCTGTTTTTT.

V and J are TRBV6-5 and TRBJ2-3; tentative D call: TRBD2 (6 bases). CDR3 length: 14 amino acids. Germline CDR1 MNHEY, CDR2 SVGAGI. The ends were cut back, 6 bases at V and 4 bases at J, with 14 bases in the middle. CDR3 sequence (DNA): TGTGCCAGCAGGCCGGGACTTAACTCAGATACGCAGTATTTT. Its translation is CASRPGLNSDTQYF.

The chain is built from TRBV28 and TRBJ1-1, with D possibly TRBD1 on 5 matching bases. In germline, CDR1 is MDHEN, CDR2 SYDVKM. The length of the CDR3 is 15 residues. The germline V and J ends were trimmed by 3 bases and 4 bases, with 15 bases remaining between them. CDR3 bases: TGTGCCAGCAGTTTGCCACTCCCGGGGGGCACTGAAGCTTTCTTT. Encoded protein: CASSLPLPGGTEAFF.

The chain couples TRBV15 to TRBJ2-7; a weak D match, TRBD2 (6 bases). The CDR3 has 17 amino acids. The ends were cut back, 0 bases at V and 5 bases at J, with 20 bases in the middle. Germline assignment: CDR1 LNHNV and CDR2 YYDKDF (reference sequence). The CDR3, as DNA: TGTGCCACCAGCAGAGAAGTCCCCGGGAGTTGGTCCCACGAGCAGTACTTC. Translation gives CATSREVPGSWSHEQYF.

V gene TRBV19 combines with J gene TRBJ2-1; D may be TRBD1 (5 bases). Trimming pared 3 bases from V and 4 bases from J, leaving 19 bases between. The CDR3 runs 17 residues. The germline CDR1 and CDR2 sequences are LNHDA and SQIVND (reference sequence). CDR3 loop: CASSMFPRQGTYNEQFF. CDR3 DNA: TGTGCCAGTAGTATGTTTCCCCGTCAGGGTACATACAATGAGCAGTTCTTC.

This clone was seen a single time. The chain carries TRBV28 and TRBJ1-1; no clear D gene. The CDR3 is 17 residues long. CDR1 is MDHEN and CDR2 is SYDVKM in the germline V gene. V was clipped by 6 bases and J by 5 bases, with 25 bases between them. The CDR3 spells CASSLPPAGGIGTEAFF. CDR3 DNA: TGTGCCAGCAGCCTCCCTCCAGCGGGTGGGATAGGGACTGAAGCTTTCTTT.

The chain links TRBV6-6 to TRBJ2-1, with 8 bases aligning to TRBD2. This CDR3 comprises 15 residues. Germline V gene data show CDR1 as MNHNY and CDR2 as SVGAGI (reference sequence). The trim removed 2 bases at V and 5 bases at J, leaving 5 bases unmatched. The CDR3 spells CASSYGGLAHNEQFF. CDR3 coding DNA: TGTGCCAGCAGTTACGGTGGACTAGCCCACAATGAGCAGTTCTTC.

This chain connects TRBV5-1 to TRBJ1-2; 8 bases align to TRBD1. The CDR3 loop spans 14 amino acids. The ends lost 4 bases at V and 8 bases at J; junction bases unmatched: 10. From germline, CDR1 is SGHRS and CDR2 YFSETQ. The CDR3 reads CASSPKGQGIGYTF. The DNA of the CDR3 is TGCGCCAGCAGCCCAAAAGGACAGGGCATCGGCTACACCTTC.

The rearrangement joins TRBV27 to TRBJ1-2, with 8 bases lining up with TRBD1. The CDR3 contains 13 residues. V trimming: 5 bases; J trimming: 8 bases; junction bases outside the gene matches: 7. Looked up from germline, CDR1 is MNHEY and CDR2 is SMNVEV (reference sequence). The chain's CDR3 is CASSNPTGDGYTF. The CDR3 DNA follows: TGTGCCAGCAGTAATCCGACAGGGGACGGCTACACCTTC.

The genes are TRBV5-6 and TRBJ2-5; 8 bases are a match to TRBD1. With V trimmed by 5 bases and J by 5 bases, 11 bases remained unmatched. Germline-derived CDR1 and CDR2 are SGHDT and YYEEEE. This CDR3 is 15 amino acids long. CDR3 loop: CASRTGDRRAETQYF. For the CDR3, the DNA is TGTGCCAGCAGGACAGGGGACAGGCGAGCCGAGACCCAGTACTTC.

The chain carries TRBV4-2 and TRBJ1-5; TRBD1 might be the D (5 bases). The V end was cut by 4 bases, the J end by 4 bases, with 17 bases between. Germline CDR1 is LGHNA and CDR2 is YNFKEQ. The CDR3 totals 16 residues. DNA for the CDR3: TGTGCCAGCAGCCGCCACGGGACGGGGGAAAATCAGCCCCAGCATTTT. This sequence encodes CASSRHGTGENQPQHF.

This rearrangement joins TRBV2 to TRBJ2-2; tentatively, D is TRBD2 (6 bases). This CDR3 has 15 amino acids. Trimming stripped 8 bases from V and 4 bases from J, with 17 bases between. Germline-derived CDR1 and CDR2 are SNHLY and FYNNEI. DNA for the CDR3: TGTGCCAGCGGGCGGACGGGAGTTGGCACCGGGGAGCTGTTTTTT. Translating gives CASGRTGVGTGELFF.

This chain joins TRBV28 and TRBJ1-5, with D perhaps matching TRBD1 (6 bases). V was cut by 7 bases and J by 0 bases, with 13 bases left in between. CDR3 length equals 15 residues. The V gene's germline CDR1 is MDHEN and CDR2 SYDVKM. CDR3 sequence (DNA): TGTGCCAGCACCCGAGGGGGTGCTAGCAATCAGCCCCAGCATTTT. Translated, it gives CASTRGGASNQPQHF.

This clone was detected once. V is TRBV27 and J is TRBJ1-2, with 12 bases lining up with TRBD1. CDR1 and CDR2 (germline): MNHEY, SMNVEV (reference sequence). The CDR3 extends over 14 amino acids. V lost 6 bases and J lost 6; bases outside the gene matches: 5. The CDR3 DNA is TGTGCCAGCAGGTCGGGACAGGGGGCCGATGGCTACACCTTC. Protein: CASRSGQGADGYTF.